One and the same sample provided the 20 T cell receptor beta chains below, sequenced in a study of blood T cell repertoires in COVID-19 (TCRdb year 2020). Library construction relied on the immunoSEQ multiplex PCR assay. Held by TCRdb, this immuneACCESS table contains in-frame sequences only and omits some clones. Under half of the omission traces to an unresolved V gene where checked; the cause of the rest is unknown. For this sample the table gives approximately 290,000 clones, of which around 90% were detected only once. The top ten hold roughly 2.3% of the sample. The specimen was peripheral blood. All receptors derive from a man aged 18 to 30 with active or convalescent COVID-19.

The chain uses TRBV6-5 and TRBJ1-1; 7 bases are a match to TRBD1. CDR3 length: 15 residues. Per the germline V gene, CDR1 is MNHEY and CDR2 is SVGAGI. After removal of 4 bases from V and 3 bases from J, the junction contained 8 bases not matched to a gene. Here the CDR3 DNA reads TGTGCCAGCAGTTCCTCAGGGACAGTTTACACTGAAGCTTTCTTT. Its translation is CASSSSGTVYTEAFF.

The chain employs TRBV3-1 (or the pseudogene TRBV3-2) and TRBJ2-2, with TRBD2 matching 7 bases. V was clipped by 4 bases and J by 7 bases; unmatched bases: 9. The CDR3 consists of 15 residues. The V gene's germline CDR1 is LGHDT and CDR2 YNNKEL (reference sequence). The CDR3 DNA reads as TGTGCCAGCAGCCCCACGAGCGGGGATGTCGGGGAGCTGTTTTTT. This encodes CASSPTSGDVGELFF.

The gene calls are TRBV7-2 and TRBJ2-6; maybe TRBD1 (5 bases). The V and J ends lost 1 base and 4 bases respectively, with 14 bases between them. The CDR3 is 17 residues long. Germline CDR1 reads SGHTA; CDR2 reads FQGNSA. The CDR3 coding sequence is TGTGCCAGCAGCTTAGATGGGGCCCTCAGGGGGGCCAACGTCCTGACTTTC. Its translation: CASSLDGALRGANVLTF.

This chain joins TRBV19 and TRBJ2-1; D remains unclear. This CDR3 has 12 amino acids. V lost 3 bases to trimming and J lost 3 bases, with 3 bases between them. The germline V gene encodes CDR1 LNHDA and CDR2 SQIVND (reference sequence). The CDR3 loop reads CASSMSYNEQFF. In DNA form, the CDR3 reads TGTGCCAGTAGTATGAGCTACAATGAGCAGTTCTTC.

CDR3 loop: CASRETGETNYGYTF. The CDR3 coding sequence is TGTGCCAGCAGAGAAACAGGGGAGACAAACTATGGCTACACCTTC. V and J are TRBV6-1 and TRBJ1-2; 7 nucleotides match TRBD1. Germline CDR1 reads MNHNS; CDR2 reads SASEGT. The CDR3 length is 15 residues. The V segment lost 6 bases and the J segment 2 bases; nucleotides outside the gene matches: 9.

This rearrangement joins TRBV7-9 to TRBJ2-1, with 10 bases that match TRBD2. V was clipped by 3 bases and J by 0 bases; unmatched bases: 2. The CDR3 spans 16 residues. The germline gives CDR1 SEHNR, CDR2 FQNEAQ (reference sequence). CDR3 DNA sequence: TGTGCCAGCAGCTTCCTAGCGGGAGTCTCCTACAATGAGCAGTTCTTC. Protein product: CASSFLAGVSYNEQFF.

This clone was found a few times. The chain uses TRBV29-1 and TRBJ2-3, with 8 bases aligning to TRBD2. Germline CDR1 is SQVTM and CDR2 is ANQGSEA. The length of the CDR3 is 15 residues. The V gene end was trimmed by 4 bases and the J gene end by 6 bases; junction bases not matched to a gene: 12. CDR3 nucleotide sequence: TGCAGCGTTGTGGGCGGGAGGACCCCAGGGGATACGCAGTATTTT. This sequence encodes CSVVGGRTPGDTQYF.

The chain is built from TRBV5-1 and TRBJ2-2; 8 nucleotides line up with TRBD2. V lost 5 bases to trimming and J lost 1 base; unmatched junction nucleotides: 4. Germline V lookup: CDR1 SGHRS, CDR2 YFSETQ. The CDR3 is 15 residues long. CDR3 amino acids: CASRYTSGNTGELFF. CDR3 DNA sequence: TGCGCCAGCAGATATACTAGCGGGAACACCGGGGAGCTGTTTTTT. Using reference TRBV5-1 and TRBJ2-2 for the parts outside the CDR3, the full variable domain is KAGVTQTPRYLIKTRGQQVTLSCSPISGHRSVSWYQQTPGQGLQFLFEYFSETQRNKGNFPGRFSGRQFSNSRSEMNVSTLELGDSALYLCASRYTSGNTGELFFGEGSRLTVL.

This chain uses TRBV6-5 with TRBJ2-1, with 8 positions matching TRBD2. V was clipped by 6 bases and J by 4 bases; unmatched bases: 5. This CDR3 spans 14 amino acids. Per germline, CDR1 MNHEY and CDR2 SVGAGI. CDR3 sequence (DNA): TGTGCCAGCAGCGCACTAGCGGAGTACAATGAGCAGTTCTTC. Encoded protein: CASSALAEYNEQFF.

The V call is TRBV24-1, the J call TRBJ2-6; 7 bases are shared with TRBD1. This CDR3 comprises 16 residues. With V trimmed by 3 bases and J by 4 bases, 5 bases remained unmatched. The germline V gene has CDR1 KGHDR and CDR2 SFDVKD. The CDR3 nucleotides are TGTGCCACCAGTGATCCGAGGGGGCCAGGGGCCAACGTCCTGACTTTC. Translating it yields CATSDPRGPGANVLTF.

The V call is TRBV5-6, the J call TRBJ2-3, with 7 bases that match TRBD1. V shed 3 bases, J shed 6 bases, and the junction held 13 bases outside the gene matches. CDR3 size: 16 residues. The germline V gene has CDR1 SGHDT and CDR2 YYEEEE. The CDR3 sequence is CASSSLNRGVRDTQYF. CDR3 in DNA: TGTGCCAGCAGCTCTCTCAACAGGGGCGTGAGGGATACGCAGTATTTT.

The chain employs TRBV11-2 and TRBJ2-3, with 8 positions matching TRBD2. The ends lost 5 bases at V and 1 base at J; junction bases unmatched: 5. The CDR3 has 15 amino acids. Germline loops: CDR1 SGHAT, CDR2 FQNNGV. For the CDR3, the DNA is TGTGCCAGCAGCCCAGCGACTAGCGGCACAGATACGCAGTATTTT. It yields the protein CASSPATSGTDTQYF.

This chain uses TRBV10-3 with TRBJ1-5; TRBD1 agrees at 9 bases. Trimming took 4 bases from V and 6 from J; bases not matched to a gene: 10. The CDR3 loop spans 16 amino acids. Germline-derived CDR1 and CDR2 are ENHRY and SYGVKD. DNA for the CDR3: TGTGCCATCAGTGCGGACAGGGGATTAGAGACTCAGCCCCAGCATTTT. It specifies CAISADRGLETQPQHF.

This chain uses TRBV5-8 with TRBJ1-1; 10 positions match TRBD1. CDR1 is SGHTS and CDR2 is YDEGEE in the germline V gene. V shed 3 bases and J 6 bases; nucleotides not matched to a gene: 8. This CDR3 is built from 15 residues. The CDR3 DNA reads TGTGCCAGCAGCTACGACGACAGGGGGCGACCTGAAGCTTTCTTT. Encoded protein: CASSYDDRGRPEAFF.

The rearrangement uses TRBV5-1 and TRBJ2-2; weak D call: TRBD1 (5 bases). This CDR3 has 15 amino acids. The V end was cut by 2 bases, the J end by 0 bases, with 8 bases between. Germline V gene lookup returns CDR1 SGHRS and CDR2 YFSETQ. The CDR3 nucleotides read TGCGCCAGCAGCTTAGGGGCGACGAACACCGGGGAGCTGTTTTTT. This encodes CASSLGATNTGELFF.

The genes are TRBV7-9 and TRBJ2-7; 11 bases line up with TRBD2. There are 16 residues in the CDR3. CDR1 SEHNR and CDR2 FQNEAQ come from the germline V gene (reference sequence). V dropped 1 base and J dropped 3; count of bases not matched to a gene: 5. The CDR3 region is CASSLVAGGPVYEQYF. The DNA of the CDR3 is TGTGCCAGCAGCTTAGTAGCGGGAGGGCCGGTCTACGAGCAGTACTTC.

This clone was seen a handful of times. This chain's CDR3 is CASSPGEPSSYEQYF. The CDR3 nucleotides read TGTGCCAGCAGCCCCGGGGAGCCAAGCTCCTACGAGCAGTACTTC. The rearrangement uses TRBV5-4 and TRBJ2-7, with a possible D match to TRBD2 (5 bases). This CDR3 has 15 residues. Trimming took off 4 bases at V and 0 bases at J, with 14 bases between the two ends. CDR1 and CDR2 (germline): SGHNT, YYREEE (reference sequence). Based on the CDR3 plus reference TRBV5-4 and TRBJ2-7, the full variable domain is ETGVTQSPTHLIKTRGQQVTLRCSSQSGHNTVSWYQQALGQGPQFIFQYYREEENGRGNFPPRFSGLQFPNYSSELNVNALELDDSALYLCASSPGEPSSYEQYFGPGTRLTVT.

The chain uses TRBV5-4 and TRBJ1-2; 7 bases agree with TRBD1. The germline V gene has CDR1 SGHNT and CDR2 YYREEE (reference sequence). With V trimmed by 0 bases and J by 4 bases, 6 bases remained unmatched. The CDR3 has 15 residues. Here the CDR3 DNA reads TGTGCCAGCAGCTTGGTCGCAGGGGGTATCTATGGCTACACCTTC. It is translated as CASSLVAGGIYGYTF.

The chain combines TRBV12-2 with TRBJ2-2; no DNA check was done on the table's D call, TRBD2. TRBV12-2 is a pseudogene segment. The CDR3 loop spans 15 amino acids. The CDR3 is CASRLTTAGTGELFF. The CDR3 nucleotides read TGTGCAAGTCGCTTAACAACTGCGGGGACCGGGGAGCTGTTTTTT.

The V call is TRBV4-1, the J call TRBJ2-7; D might be TRBD2 (5 bases). This CDR3 comprises 14 residues. Looked up from germline, CDR1 is MGHRA and CDR2 is YSYEKL. With 3 bases removed from V and 5 bases from J, the gap between germline ends came to 14 bases. For the CDR3, the DNA is TGCGCCAGCAGCCACCGTCAGAGGGCAGACGAGCAGTACTTC. This codes for CASSHRQRADEQYF.